Below are 23 T cell receptor beta chains sequenced from a single sample in a study of cytomegalovirus exposure and HLA in healthy donors. Produced via immunoSEQ multiplex PCR; TCRdb's table is partial and in-frame only. The data contain 110,000 to 150,000 clones, 94% of them singletons. The material sequenced was PBMCs. Receptor source: a man younger than 35 in good health and CMV-seropositive.

This sequence joins TRBV5-1 and TRBJ2-2; D is unresolved. Germline V CDR1 and CDR2: SGHRS, YFSETQ. The CDR3 runs to 15 residues. The V and J ends lost 0 bases and 4 bases respectively, with 10 bases between them. The CDR3 protein is CASSLGVFGTGELFF. In DNA form, the CDR3 reads TGCGCCAGCAGCTTGGGCGTATTCGGCACCGGGGAGCTGTTTTTT. The variable domain in full, completed from reference TRBV5-1 and TRBJ2-2, reads KAGVTQTPRYLIKTRGQQVTLSCSPISGHRSVSWYQQTPGQGLQFLFEYFSETQRNKGNFPGRFSGRQFSNSRSEMNVSTLELGDSALYLCASSLGVFGTGELFFGEGSRLTVL.

The chain has TRBV6-4 and TRBJ2-2; no clear D. There are 13 residues in the CDR3. In germline, CDR1 is MRHNA, CDR2 SNTAGT. Trimming stripped 0 bases from V and 7 bases from J, with 6 bases between. The CDR3 loop is CASSDSENGELFF. Written as DNA, the CDR3 is TGTGCCAGCAGTGACTCGGAGAACGGGGAGCTGTTTTTT.

This sequence joins TRBV4-1 and TRBJ2-2; possibly TRBD1 for D (6 bases). This CDR3 is built from 16 residues. Germline V lookup: CDR1 MGHRA, CDR2 YSYEKL. Between the trimmed V and J ends, which lost 4 bases and 1 base, there was a span of 13 bases. Written as DNA, the CDR3 is TGCGCCAGCAGCCGTTTGCAGGGGAGGAACACCGGGGAGCTGTTTTTT. Amino acid sequence: CASSRLQGRNTGELFF.

The V and J genes are TRBV2 and TRBJ2-1; 11 positions match TRBD2. The germline V gene encodes CDR1 SNHLY and CDR2 FYNNEI. The CDR3 has 18 residues. J lost 10 bases, V lost 3 bases, and 17 bases had no gene match. CDR3 in amino acids: CASSDPRQLAGVVFEQFF. The CDR3 DNA follows: TGTGCCAGCAGTGACCCTCGGCAACTAGCGGGAGTAGTCTTCGAGCAGTTCTTC.

The V call is TRBV7-8, the J call TRBJ1-4; tentative D call: TRBD1 (6 bases). This CDR3 is built from 14 residues. V lost 7 bases, J lost 7 bases, and 16 bases lay in between. CDR1 and CDR2 (germline): SGHVS, FQNEAQ. CDR3: CASTPGAQGEKLFF. The CDR3 DNA sequence: TGTGCCAGCACCCCAGGGGCGCAGGGTGAAAAACTGTTTTTT.

V is TRBV4-1 and J is TRBJ2-5; a possible D gene is TRBD1 (6 bases). The germline CDR1 and CDR2 sequences are MGHRA and YSYEKL. CDR3 length equals 14 residues. Trimming stripped 0 bases from V and 7 bases from J, with 12 bases between. The CDR3 here is CASSQEGASGTQYF. The DNA of the CDR3 is TGCGCCAGCAGCCAAGAGGGGGCCTCGGGGACCCAGTACTTC.

The gene calls are TRBV7-9 and TRBJ2-7; D ambiguous. V lost 5 bases to trimming and J lost 7 bases, with 21 bases between them. The CDR3 is made up of 15 amino acids. CDR1 and CDR2 (germline): SEHNR, FQNEAQ (reference sequence). This chain's CDR3 is CASSPPSGVQREQYF. The CDR3 nucleotides read TGTGCCAGCAGCCCCCCGAGTGGTGTGCAACGAGAGCAGTACTTC.

This clone is a singleton in its sample. The chain employs TRBV27 and TRBJ2-7; D is unresolved. V lost 6 bases and J 5 bases, leaving 23 bases between the germline ends. Germline CDR1 MNHEY, CDR2 SMNVEV (reference sequence). The CDR3 covers 16 residues. The CDR3 DNA is TGTGCCAGCAGCCCTGACACTGTACCACCCCTCGACGAGCAGTACTTC. Its translation is CASSPDTVPPLDEQYF.

The rearrangement joins TRBV5-1 to TRBJ2-7, with 8 positions matching TRBD2. J lost 1 base, V lost 5 bases, and 11 bases had no gene match. Germline V gene lookup returns CDR1 SGHRS and CDR2 YFSETQ. The CDR3 has 16 residues. CDR3 region: CASRRKAAGESYEQYF. The CDR3 nucleotides are TGCGCCAGCAGAAGAAAGGCAGCGGGAGAGTCCTACGAGCAGTACTTC.

Many counts were recorded for this clone. This rearrangement joins TRBV29-1 to TRBJ2-2, with 13 bases lining up with TRBD2. The CDR3 is 16 residues long. With V trimmed by 7 bases and J by 5 bases, 10 bases remained unmatched. CDR1 and CDR2 (germline): SQVTM, ANQGSEA. The CDR3 bases are TGCAGCGCCCGGACTAGCGGGAGTGGGGATACCGGGGAGCTGTTTTTT. This gives the protein CSARTSGSGDTGELFF.

V and J are TRBV19 and TRBJ2-7, with 9 bases lining up with TRBD1. V trimming: 7 bases; J trimming: 0 bases; junction bases outside the gene matches: 13. Germline values: CDR1 LNHDA, CDR2 SQIVND (reference sequence). The CDR3 is made up of 17 amino acids. The CDR3 DNA sequence: TGTGCCAGTATGGTATCAGGGACAGGGCAGGACTCCTACGAGCAGTACTTC. The encoded protein is CASMVSGTGQDSYEQYF.

Here the CDR3 DNA reads TGCGCCAGCAGCCTACCGACTAGCGGGAGGGGATCGAACACCGGGGAGCTGTTTTTT. It translates to CASSLPTSGRGSNTGELFF. The chain combines TRBV5-1 with TRBJ2-2, with 14 positions matching TRBD2. Losses at the gene ends were 4 bases for V and 0 bases for J; bases not matched to a gene: 8. Germline assignment: CDR1 SGHRS and CDR2 YFSETQ. The CDR3 has 19 residues.

The DNA of the CDR3 is TGTGCCAGCAGCCTGGACAGGGGGCCCTACAATGAGCAGTTCTTC. Translated, it gives CASSLDRGPYNEQFF. The chain combines TRBV11-2 with TRBJ2-1, with 11 bases fitting TRBD1. The CDR3 sequence is 15 residues long. The ends lost 5 bases at V and 2 bases at J; junction bases unmatched: 2. CDR1 and CDR2 (germline): SGHAT, FQNNGV.

V gene TRBV11-3 combines with J gene TRBJ2-2; 7 bases are shared with TRBD2. The CDR3 is 16 amino acids. Germline trimming cut 1 base from V and 6 bases from J; bases unmatched to any gene: 8. Germline lookup yields CDR1 SGHNT and CDR2 YENEEA. CDR3 residues: CASSLGAGVPAGELFF. CDR3 bases: TGTGCCAGCAGCTTAGGGGCGGGAGTCCCAGCCGGGGAGCTGTTTTTT.

The CDR3 loop reads CASSAVGTSGEQFF. CDR3 sequence (DNA): TGTGCCAGCTCAGCTGTCGGGACTAGTGGTGAGCAGTTCTTC. This chain connects TRBV18 to TRBJ2-1, with TRBD2 identical over 8 bases. The V and J ends lost 5 bases and 9 bases, in that order; junction bases with no gene match: 9. This CDR3 has 14 residues. Looked up from germline, CDR1 is KGHSH and CDR2 is LQKENI.

Regarding this clone: The identical CDR3 is also encoded by other nucleotide sequences in the sample. The gene calls are TRBV5-1 and TRBJ2-5; the match to TRBD1 covers 8 bases. Germline-derived CDR1 and CDR2 are SGHRS and YFSETQ. This CDR3 is 14 amino acids long. After removal of 2 bases from V and 5 bases from J, the junction contained 5 bases not matched to a gene. CDR3 sequence (DNA): TGCGCCAGCAGCTTAGGACAGGGTCGGGAGACCCAGTACTTC. Translation: CASSLGQGRETQYF.

The genes are TRBV28 and TRBJ2-1, with 9 bases lining up with TRBD2. V dropped 5 bases and J dropped 9; count of bases not matched to a gene: 14. Germline CDR1 MDHEN, CDR2 SYDVKM. This CDR3 is 16 amino acids long. Here the CDR3 reads CASSAFSGRGSIEQFF. The CDR3 DNA sequence: TGTGCCAGCAGTGCCTTTAGCGGGAGAGGGTCAATTGAGCAGTTCTTC. Full variable domain (rest looked up from reference TRBV28 and TRBJ2-1): DVKVTQSSRYLVKRTGEKVFLECVQDMDHENMFWYRQDPGLGLRLIYFSYDVKMKEKGDIPEGYSVSREKKERFSLILESASTNQTSMYLCASSAFSGRGSIEQFFGPGTRLTVL.

This rearrangement joins TRBV19 to TRBJ1-1; no definite D call. The CDR3 has 13 residues. Germline values: CDR1 LNHDA, CDR2 SQIVND (reference sequence). V lost 4 bases to trimming and J lost 0 bases, with 6 bases between them. CDR3 coding DNA: TGTGCCAGTAGTACCGCTATGAACACTGAAGCTTTCTTT. This translates into CASSTAMNTEAFF.

This clone was recorded only once. V usage is TRBV13 and J usage is TRBJ1-2; 8 nucleotides line up with TRBD1. The CDR3 covers 15 residues. V was pared by 2 bases and J by 6 bases, with 8 bases of the junction left unmatched. The germline CDR1 and CDR2 sequences are PRHDT and FYEKMQ (reference sequence). The CDR3 loop is CASSLRQGSEDGYTF. The CDR3 coding sequence is TGTGCCAGCAGCTTACGACAGGGGAGTGAGGATGGCTACACCTTC.

The sample holds one count of this clone. The chain joins TRBV29-1 to TRBJ2-1, with 10 bases that match TRBD2. The junction had 8 bases not matched to a gene; V was cut back by 4 bases and J by 5 bases. The CDR3 runs to 15 residues. The germline V gene has CDR1 SQVTM and CDR2 ANQGSEA. Written as DNA, the CDR3 is TGCAGCGTTGCCCAGGCTAGCGGGAGCCACAATGAGCAGTTCTTC. This translates into CSVAQASGSHNEQFF.

The rearrangement links TRBV2 to TRBJ2-1; 8 positions match TRBD2. The CDR3 is 17 amino acids. The trim removed 0 bases at V and 4 bases at J, leaving 8 bases unmatched. Germline V CDR1 and CDR2: SNHLY, FYNNEI. The CDR3 region is CASSEAGRAGAYNEQFF. For the CDR3, the DNA is TGTGCCAGCAGTGAAGCGGGGAGAGCGGGAGCATACAATGAGCAGTTCTTC.

The chain is built from TRBV30 and TRBJ1-4; D gene ambiguous. Trimming left V 0 bases short and J 8 bases short, with 10 bases between. This CDR3 has 13 amino acids. Germline V gene lookup returns CDR1 GTSNPN and CDR2 SVGIG (reference sequence). The CDR3 reads CAWSVLKREKLFF. DNA for the CDR3: TGTGCCTGGAGTGTACTAAAAAGAGAAAAACTGTTTTTT. Full variable domain (missing parts from reference TRBV30 and TRBJ1-4): SQTIHQWPATLVQPVGSPLSLECTVEGTSNPNLYWYRQAAGRGLQLLFYSVGIGQISSEVPQNLSASRPQDRQFILSSKKLLLSDSGFYLCAWSVLKREKLFFGSGTQLSVL.

This rearrangement joins TRBV9 to TRBJ2-1, with a possible D match to TRBD2 (5 bases). The ends were cut back, 3 bases at V and 9 bases at J, with 16 bases in the middle. Germline V lookup: CDR1 SGDLS, CDR2 YYNGEE. This CDR3 is 14 amino acids long. As DNA, the CDR3 is TGTGCCAGCAGCGCCTTACTAGGATTGGGTGAGCAGTTCTTC. It yields the protein CASSALLGLGEQFF.